The 9 T cell receptor beta chains below were found in one sample sequenced in a study of cytomegalovirus exposure and HLA in healthy donors. This PCR relied on a set of 60 Vbeta primers and 13 Jbeta primers. Generated by immunoSEQ multiplex PCR, the TCRdb table keeps only in-frame clones and is missing some. The sample carries around 200,000 clones, approximately 83% recorded once. Sample: PBMCs. The receptors stem from a woman aged 45-65 years in good health and CMV-seropositive.

The V gene is TRBV18, the J gene TRBJ1-4; D is perhaps TRBD1 (5 bases). The CDR3 covers 15 residues. CDR1 is KGHSH, CDR2 LQKENI, per germline. With 0 bases removed from V and 6 bases from J, the gap between germline ends came to 11 bases. CDR3 in DNA: TGTGCCAGCTCACCACCGACGGGGGGGGATGAAAAACTGTTTTTT. Translation: CASSPPTGGDEKLFF.

This sequence joins TRBV19 and TRBJ2-2, with 7 bases that match TRBD1. The junction had 7 bases not matched to a gene; V was cut back by 7 bases and J by 2 bases. This CDR3 is built from 15 residues. CDR1 is LNHDA, CDR2 SQIVND, per germline (reference sequence). The CDR3 nucleotides are TGTGCCAGTATAAAGGGGGCGTTTAACACCGGGGAGCTGTTTTTT. This translates into CASIKGAFNTGELFF.

V and J are TRBV7-2 and TRBJ1-1, with 7 bases that match TRBD1. After removal of 5 bases from V and 4 bases from J, the junction contained 10 bases not matched to a gene. Germline V gene data show CDR1 as SGHTA and CDR2 as FQGNSA. CDR3 length equals 15 residues. The CDR3 DNA reads TGTGCCAGCAGCGCTTATCGACAGGGCACCACTGAAGCTTTCTTT. The encoded protein is CASSAYRQGTTEAFF.

The V gene is TRBV19, the J gene TRBJ2-3; maybe TRBD2 (5 bases). V lost 5 bases and J 2 bases, leaving 11 bases between the germline ends. The germline CDR1 and CDR2 sequences are LNHDA and SQIVND (reference sequence). The CDR3 loop spans 14 amino acids. The CDR3 here is CASSGDYDTDTQYF. CDR3 in DNA: TGTGCCAGTAGTGGAGACTACGACACAGATACGCAGTATTTT. The full variable domain, in which reference TRBV19 and TRBJ2-3 provide the parts outside the CDR3, is DGGITQSPKYLFRKEGQNVTLSCEQNLNHDAMYWYRQDPGQGLRLIYYSQIVNDFQKGDIAEGYSVSREKKESFPLTVTSAQKNPTAFYLCASSGDYDTDTQYFGPGTRLTVL.

The chain has TRBV6-1 and TRBJ2-1; 7 positions agree with TRBD1. Trimming removed 6 bases from V and 5 bases from J; junction bases left unmatched: 4. Germline V lookup: CDR1 MNHNS, CDR2 SASEGT. This CDR3 is built from 13 residues. The CDR3 nucleotides are TGTGCCAGCAGGGACAGGAATAACAATGAGCAGTTCTTC. It encodes CASRDRNNNEQFF.

The chain joins TRBV5-1 to TRBJ1-1, with a weak D call TRBD1 (6 bases). Trimming left V 2 bases short and J 9 bases short, with 14 bases between. The length of the CDR3 is 13 residues. In germline, CDR1 is SGHRS, CDR2 YFSETQ. The CDR3 nucleotides are TGCGCCAGCAGCTTCCGGGACAAACTAAAAGCTTTCTTT. Amino acids: CASSFRDKLKAFF.

The chain joins TRBV6-1 to TRBJ1-5; D call uncertain. With 7 bases removed from V and 2 bases from J, the gap between germline ends came to 9 bases. CDR3 size: 13 residues. Germline CDR1 reads MNHNS; CDR2 reads SASEGT. In DNA form, the CDR3 reads TGTGCCAGCACCCCCCCGGGCAATCAGCCCCAGCATTTT. Its protein product is CASTPPGNQPQHF.

The chain combines TRBV7-9 with TRBJ2-7; 13 bases match TRBD2. CDR1 SEHNR and CDR2 FQNEAQ come from the germline V gene (reference sequence). The CDR3 is made up of 19 amino acids. J gave up 1 base and V 1 base, and 10 bases lay outside the gene matches. CDR3 protein: CASSLGPATSGGPSYEQYF. The CDR3 nucleotides read TGTGCCAGCAGCTTAGGCCCCGCGACTAGCGGGGGGCCGTCCTACGAGCAGTACTTC. The whole variable domain, filled in from reference TRBV7-9 and TRBJ2-7, reads DTGVSQNPRHKITKRGQNVTFRCDPISEHNRLYWYRQTLGQGPEFLTYFQNEAQLEKSRLLSDRFSAERPKGSFSTLEIQRTEQGDSAMYLCASSLGPATSGGPSYEQYFGPGTRLTVT.

This clone was picked up a small number of times. The V and J genes are TRBV10-2 and TRBJ1-6; D gene uncertain. V gave up 2 bases and J gave up 7 bases, with 9 bases separating them. Germline loops: CDR1 WSHSY, CDR2 SAAADI. The CDR3 is made up of 14 amino acids. Here the CDR3 reads CASSELGSNSPLHF. In DNA, the CDR3 is TGCGCCAGCAGTGAGCTCGGGAGCAATTCACCCCTCCACTTT.